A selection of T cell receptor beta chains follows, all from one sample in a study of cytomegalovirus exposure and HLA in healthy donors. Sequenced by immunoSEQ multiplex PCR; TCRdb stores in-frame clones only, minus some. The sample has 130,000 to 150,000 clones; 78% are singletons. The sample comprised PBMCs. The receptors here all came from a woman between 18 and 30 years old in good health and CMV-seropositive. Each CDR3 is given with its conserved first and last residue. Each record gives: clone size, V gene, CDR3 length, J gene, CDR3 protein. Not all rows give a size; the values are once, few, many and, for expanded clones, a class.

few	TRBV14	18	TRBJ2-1	CASSQVKPGLAGTSEQFF
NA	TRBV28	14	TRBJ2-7	CASSFLDRVSEQYF
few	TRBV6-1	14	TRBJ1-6	CASSTGTAFSPLHF
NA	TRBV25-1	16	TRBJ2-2	CASSEFGDTSAGELFF
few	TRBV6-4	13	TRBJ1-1	CASSLNMNTEAFF
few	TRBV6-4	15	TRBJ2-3	CASSDGVGGTDTQYF
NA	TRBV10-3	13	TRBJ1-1	CAIGTGTNTEAFF
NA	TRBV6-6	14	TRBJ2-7	CASSSSGGGYEQYF
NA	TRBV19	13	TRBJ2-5	CASSGTGQETQYF
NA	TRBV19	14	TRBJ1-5	CASSIPGSDQPQHF
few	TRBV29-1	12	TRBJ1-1	CSVGGVNTEAFF
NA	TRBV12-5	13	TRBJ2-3	CASGPTLTDTQYF
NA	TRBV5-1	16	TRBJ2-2	CASMKQGLPDTGELFF
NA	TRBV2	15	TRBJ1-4	CASSERVGGGEKLFF
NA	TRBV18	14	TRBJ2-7	CASSRRDTVYEQYF
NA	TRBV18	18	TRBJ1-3	CASSPLQGAFPSGNTIYF
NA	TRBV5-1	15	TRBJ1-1	CASSWGQGLNTEAFF
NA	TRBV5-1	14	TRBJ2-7	CASSLGQSFYEQYF
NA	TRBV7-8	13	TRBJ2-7	CASSSNRDRFRYF
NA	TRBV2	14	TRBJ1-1	CASRPEVVNTEAFF
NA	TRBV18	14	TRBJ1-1	CASSQTPMNTEAFF
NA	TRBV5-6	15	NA	CASSLSQGFAYEQYF
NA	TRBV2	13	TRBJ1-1	CAGWTGGNTEAFF
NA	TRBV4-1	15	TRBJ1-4	CASSQRTGAGEKMFF
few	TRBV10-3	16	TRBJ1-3	CATSGTGRLSGNTIYF
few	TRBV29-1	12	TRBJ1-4	CSGRTVNEKLFF
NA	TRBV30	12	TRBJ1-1	CAQSGQDTEAFF
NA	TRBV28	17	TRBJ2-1	CASRQGRQGNPYNEQFF
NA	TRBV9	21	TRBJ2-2	CASSSVAPGLAGGKDTGELFF
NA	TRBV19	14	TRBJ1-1	CASIQQGGHTEAFF
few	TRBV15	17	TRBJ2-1	CATTKGADRGSYNEQFF
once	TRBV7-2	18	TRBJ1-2	CASSWAVTPDSINYGYTF
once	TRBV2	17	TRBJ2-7	CASSAGLAGGSPKEQYF
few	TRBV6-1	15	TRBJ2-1	CASSEASGGYSEQFF
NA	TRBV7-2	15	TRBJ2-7	CASSSPRGKGYEQYF
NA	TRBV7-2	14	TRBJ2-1	CASSLAGGPNEQFF
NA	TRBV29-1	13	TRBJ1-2	CSVTGGENYGYTF
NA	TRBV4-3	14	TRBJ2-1	CASSQEGPRNEQFF
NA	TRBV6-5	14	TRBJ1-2	CASRKQGANYGYTF
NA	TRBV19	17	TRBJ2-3	CASRSRQGAPSTDTQYF
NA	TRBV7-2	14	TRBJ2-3	CASSSGGSTDTQYF
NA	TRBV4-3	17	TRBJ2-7	CASSQVPSWSGAYEQYF
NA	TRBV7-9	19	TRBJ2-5	CASSLESWLAGGYEETQYF
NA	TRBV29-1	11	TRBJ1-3	CSVDRADTIYF